The 3 T cell receptor beta chains listed next were all sequenced from one sample in a study of response to subunit inactivated influenza vaccine. TCRdb fed the RT-PCR reads into MiXCR, producing one record per CDR3 protein. The table has about 520,000 distinct CDR3 sequences, roughly 7.9% seen once. The sequences come from PBMCs from blood, collected less than 25 months after vaccination. Receptors were obtained from a man in his fifties or sixties who received an inactivated influenza vaccine.

This clonotype appeared many times. The J gene is TRBJ2-3, the V gene TRBV20-1; D may be TRBD2 (7 bases). This CDR3 is 15 amino acids long. CDR1 and CDR2 (germline): DFQATT, SNEGSKA (reference sequence). V dropped 5 bases and J dropped 4 bases, with 19 bases sitting between them. CDR3 DNA sequence: TGCAGTGCTGAGGACAGCGGGAAGGGCGCAGATACGCAGTATTTT. Translation gives CSAEDSGKGADTQYF.

The CDR3 loop is CASSQAGTGGSDTQYF. The DNA of the CDR3 is TGTGCCAGCAGTCAAGCCGGGACAGGGGGCTCAGATACGCAGTATTTT. The chain carries TRBV11-3 and TRBJ2-3; TRBD1 matches 12 bases. Germline assignment: CDR1 SGHNT and CDR2 YENEEA. This CDR3 has 16 amino acids. V trimming: 6 bases; J trimming: 4 bases; junction bases outside the gene matches: 8.

This clonotype was counted many times. The CDR3 DNA reads TGCGCCAGCAGCTTGGGGACTACCTACTCCTACAATGAGCAGTTCTTC. Translated, it gives CASSLGTTYSYNEQFF. The chain employs TRBV5-1 and TRBJ2-1; D possibly corresponds to TRBD2 (6 bases). With 0 bases removed from V and 0 bases from J, the gap between germline ends came to 10 bases. The CDR3 contains 16 residues. Germline CDR1 SGHRS, CDR2 YFSETQ.